The 10 T cell receptor beta chains below were found in one sample sequenced in a study of T cells after yellow fever vaccination. One entry per CDR3 protein, called by TCRdb with MiXCR from the 5' RACE reads. The sample lists roughly 170,000 distinct CDR3 sequences; approximately 6.2% were seen once. This sample comprised CD4+ T cells sorted from PBMCs, obtained on the day of the first yellow fever vaccination. The receptors here all came from a man younger than 35 who received the YFV17D yellow fever vaccine.

This clonotype turned up a few times. J is TRBJ1-1 and V is TRBV9; D uncertain. The CDR3 is made up of 13 amino acids. Per germline, CDR1 SGDLS and CDR2 YYNGEE. V was cut by 0 bases and J by 4 bases, with 7 bases left in between. The CDR3 reads CASSVGSVTEAFF. The CDR3 DNA follows: TGTGCCAGCAGCGTAGGTTCAGTCACTGAAGCTTTCTTT.

In this sample, this clonotype turned up many times. The chain couples TRBV20-1 to TRBJ1-4, with D perhaps TRBD1 (6 bases). With 6 bases removed from V and 5 bases from J, the gap between germline ends came to 19 bases. The CDR3 is made up of 15 amino acids. Germline CDR1 is DFQATT and CDR2 is SNEGSKA (reference sequence). The CDR3 nucleotides are TGCAGTGCCCCCCCCCGGGACAAGGGGAATGAAAAACTGTTTTTT. It codes for CSAPPRDKGNEKLFF.

This clonotype appeared many times. The chain has TRBV9 and TRBJ2-1; D call uncertain. With 3 bases removed from V and 8 bases from J, the gap between germline ends came to 15 bases. This CDR3 spans 14 amino acids. Germline V gene lookup returns CDR1 SGDLS and CDR2 YYNGEE. In DNA form, the CDR3 reads TGTGCCAGCAGCGGGACCCAGACGGTCTATGAGCAGTTCTTC. Translation gives CASSGTQTVYEQFF.

The rearrangement joins TRBV11-2 to TRBJ2-1; 9 bases map to TRBD1. This CDR3 is built from 16 residues. The V segment lost 3 bases and the J segment 7 bases; nucleotides outside the gene matches: 10. CDR1 is SGHAT and CDR2 is FQNNGV in the germline V gene. DNA for the CDR3: TGTGCCAGCAGCTTGGTAATCGGGACAGGGTGGAATGAGCAGTTCTTC. Its protein product is CASSLVIGTGWNEQFF.

In this sample, this clonotype turned up many times. The rearrangement uses TRBV12-3 or TRBV12-4 and TRBJ2-3; the D is unclear. V was shortened by 8 bases and J by 8 bases, with 11 bases between the two germline ends. The CDR3 spans 11 residues. The CDR3 DNA reads TGTGCCAGCCTATCAGGAAGTACGCAGTATTTT. Its translation is CASLSGSTQYF.

In this sample, this clonotype turned up many times. The chain combines TRBV6-2 or TRBV6-3 with TRBJ2-7; 8 bases are a match to TRBD1. Per the germline V gene, CDR1 is MNHEY and CDR2 is SVGEGT. The J segment lost 4 bases and the V segment lost 0 bases, leaving 5 bases of the junction unmatched. CDR3 length: 15 residues. The CDR3 sequence is CASSYSDRVGYEQYF. CDR3 sequence (DNA): TGTGCCAGCAGTTACTCGGACAGGGTCGGTTACGAGCAGTACTTC.

This clonotype has ten or more counts. The chain has TRBV6-2 or TRBV6-3 and TRBJ1-5, with D possibly matching TRBD1 (5 bases). V lost 4 bases and J lost 6, with 10 bases in between. The CDR3 runs to 13 residues. Germline CDR1 is MNHEY and CDR2 is SVGEGT. CDR3: CASSWEGSQPQHF. DNA for the CDR3: TGTGCCAGCAGTTGGGAGGGGAGTCAGCCCCAGCATTTT.

This clonotype has a count of ten or more. The chain has TRBV14 and TRBJ2-7; a possible D gene is TRBD1 (6 bases). Looked up from germline, CDR1 is SGHDN and CDR2 is FVKESK. Trimming shortened V by 6 bases and J by 6 bases, and 15 bases separated the two germline ends. The length of the CDR3 is 13 residues. The CDR3 DNA is TGTGCCAGCAGTACGGACGTACAGGGCGAGCAGTACGTC. Residues: CASSTDVQGEQYV.

The V gene is TRBV7-2, the J gene TRBJ2-5, with TRBD1 as a possible D gene (6 bases). The CDR3 spans 15 residues. Germline lookup yields CDR1 SGHTA and CDR2 FQGNSA. V shed 5 bases and J shed 5 bases, with 18 bases lying between them. CDR3 DNA: TGTGCCAGCAGCCCTAGGACAGTCCCATGGGAGACCCAGTACTTC. Translated: CASSPRTVPWETQYF.

This chain joins TRBV4-1 and TRBJ2-2; 10 bases align to TRBD1. The V gene end was trimmed by 7 bases and the J gene end by 3 bases; junction bases not matched to a gene: 8. Germline lookup yields CDR1 MGHRA and CDR2 YSYEKL. The CDR3 is 16 residues long. The CDR3 coding sequence is TGCGCCAGCACTGAGTCCGGGACAGGGGACACCGGGGAGCTGTTTTTT. This encodes CASTESGTGDTGELFF.